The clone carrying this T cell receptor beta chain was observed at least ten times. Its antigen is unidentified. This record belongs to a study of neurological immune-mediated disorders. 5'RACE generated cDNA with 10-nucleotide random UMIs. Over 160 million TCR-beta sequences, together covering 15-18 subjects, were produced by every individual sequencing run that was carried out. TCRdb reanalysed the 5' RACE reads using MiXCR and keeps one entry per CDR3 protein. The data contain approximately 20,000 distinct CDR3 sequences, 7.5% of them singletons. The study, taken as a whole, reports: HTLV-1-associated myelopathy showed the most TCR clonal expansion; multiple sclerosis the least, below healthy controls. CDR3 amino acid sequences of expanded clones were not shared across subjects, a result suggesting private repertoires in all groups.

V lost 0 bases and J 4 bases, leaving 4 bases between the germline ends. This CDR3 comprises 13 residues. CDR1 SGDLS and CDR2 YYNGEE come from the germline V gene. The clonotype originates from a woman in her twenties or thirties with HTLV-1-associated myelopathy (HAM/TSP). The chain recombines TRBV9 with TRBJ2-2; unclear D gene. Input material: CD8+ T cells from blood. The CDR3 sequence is CASSVDSTGELFF. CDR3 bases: TGTGCCAGCAGCGTAGACAGCACCGGGGAGCTGTTTTTT.